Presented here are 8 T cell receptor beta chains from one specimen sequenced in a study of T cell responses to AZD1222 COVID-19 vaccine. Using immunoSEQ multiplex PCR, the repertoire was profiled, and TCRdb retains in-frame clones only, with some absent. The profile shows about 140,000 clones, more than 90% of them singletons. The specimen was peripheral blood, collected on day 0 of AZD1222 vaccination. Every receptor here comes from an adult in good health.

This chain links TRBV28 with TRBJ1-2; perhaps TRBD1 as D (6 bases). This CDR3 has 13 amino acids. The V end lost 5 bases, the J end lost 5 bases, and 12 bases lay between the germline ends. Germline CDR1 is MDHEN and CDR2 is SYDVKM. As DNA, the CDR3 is TGTGCCAGCAGTCCGGGGGGCCGATATGGCTACACCTTC. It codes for CASSPGGRYGYTF.

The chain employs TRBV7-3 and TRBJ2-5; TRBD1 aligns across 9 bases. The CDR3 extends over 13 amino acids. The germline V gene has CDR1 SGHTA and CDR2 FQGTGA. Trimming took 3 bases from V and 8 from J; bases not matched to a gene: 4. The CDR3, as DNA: TGTGCCAGCAGCTTGGGACAGGGAAGAACCCAGTACTTC. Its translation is CASSLGQGRTQYF.

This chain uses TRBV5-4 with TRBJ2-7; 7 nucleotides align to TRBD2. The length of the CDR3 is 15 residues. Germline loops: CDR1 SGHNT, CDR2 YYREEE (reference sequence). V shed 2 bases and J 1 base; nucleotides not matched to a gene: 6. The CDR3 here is CASSFGAGTSYEQYF. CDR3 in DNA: TGTGCCAGCAGCTTCGGAGCGGGAACTTCCTACGAGCAGTACTTC.

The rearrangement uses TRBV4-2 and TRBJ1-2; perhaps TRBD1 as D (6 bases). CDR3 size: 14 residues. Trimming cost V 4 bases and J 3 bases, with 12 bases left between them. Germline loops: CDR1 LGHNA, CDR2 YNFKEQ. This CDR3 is CASSPGQGHYGYTF. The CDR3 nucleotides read TGTGCCAGCAGCCCAGGGCAGGGGCACTATGGCTACACCTTC.

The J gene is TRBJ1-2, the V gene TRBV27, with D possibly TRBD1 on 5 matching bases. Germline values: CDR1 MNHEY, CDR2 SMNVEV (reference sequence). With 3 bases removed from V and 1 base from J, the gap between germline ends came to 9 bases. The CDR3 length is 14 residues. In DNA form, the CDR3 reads TGTGCCAGCAGTTTTCTCGACAGTAACTATGGCTACACCTTC. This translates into CASSFLDSNYGYTF.

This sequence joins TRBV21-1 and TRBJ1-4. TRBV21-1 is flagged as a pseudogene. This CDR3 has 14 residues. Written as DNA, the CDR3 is TGTGCCAGACGATTAGAGGGCACTAATGAAAAACTGTTTTTT. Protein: CARRLEGTNEKLFF.

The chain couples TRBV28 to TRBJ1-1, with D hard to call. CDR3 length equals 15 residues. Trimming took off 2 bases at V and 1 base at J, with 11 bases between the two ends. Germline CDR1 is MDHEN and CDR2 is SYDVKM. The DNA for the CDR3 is TGTGCCAGCAGTTTACACTCCCAATCGAACACTGAAGCTTTCTTT. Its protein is CASSLHSQSNTEAFF.

The CDR3 region has the DNA TGCGCCAGCAGCCCACTGACAGCAACCTTTTCCTACGAGCAGTACTTC. It translates to CASSPLTATFSYEQYF. The V gene is TRBV5-1, the J gene TRBJ2-7; D is perhaps TRBD1 (5 bases). This CDR3 has 16 residues. V was clipped by 4 bases and J by 1 base, with 18 bases between them. The V gene's germline CDR1 is SGHRS and CDR2 YFSETQ.